The entry below gives a single T cell receptor beta chain sequence along with its context. Its cognate antigen is unknown. The data are from a study of cytomegalovirus exposure and HLA in healthy donors. Germline CDR1 reads SGHRS; CDR2 reads YFSETQ. The length of the CDR3 is 16 residues. V gave up 0 bases and J gave up 5 bases; unmatched junction bases: 9. Notes on the study in general: In a later analysis, specific HLA alleles were associated with 15,000 to 20,000 TCR beta sequences at a 0.05 false discovery rate. For most TCR sequences rarity was the rule, although some public TCRs occurred in many donors. Segments of the TCR beta V type were, in most cases, productive about 90% or about 30% of the time in an earlier analysis.

The PCR contained 60 Vbeta and 13 Jbeta primers. Method: immunoSEQ multiplex PCR; TCRdb's copy keeps in-frame clones and lacks some. Of approximately 130,000 clones listed, more than 60% are singletons. The receptor's source is a woman between 40 and 50 years old in good health and CMV-seronegative. The chain links TRBV5-1 to TRBJ2-5; 8 nucleotides agree with TRBD1. Sequenced material: PBMCs. The CDR3: CASSLAEAGGTETQYF. CDR3 DNA sequence: TGCGCCAGCAGCTTGGCCGAGGCAGGGGGCACCGAGACCCAGTACTTC.